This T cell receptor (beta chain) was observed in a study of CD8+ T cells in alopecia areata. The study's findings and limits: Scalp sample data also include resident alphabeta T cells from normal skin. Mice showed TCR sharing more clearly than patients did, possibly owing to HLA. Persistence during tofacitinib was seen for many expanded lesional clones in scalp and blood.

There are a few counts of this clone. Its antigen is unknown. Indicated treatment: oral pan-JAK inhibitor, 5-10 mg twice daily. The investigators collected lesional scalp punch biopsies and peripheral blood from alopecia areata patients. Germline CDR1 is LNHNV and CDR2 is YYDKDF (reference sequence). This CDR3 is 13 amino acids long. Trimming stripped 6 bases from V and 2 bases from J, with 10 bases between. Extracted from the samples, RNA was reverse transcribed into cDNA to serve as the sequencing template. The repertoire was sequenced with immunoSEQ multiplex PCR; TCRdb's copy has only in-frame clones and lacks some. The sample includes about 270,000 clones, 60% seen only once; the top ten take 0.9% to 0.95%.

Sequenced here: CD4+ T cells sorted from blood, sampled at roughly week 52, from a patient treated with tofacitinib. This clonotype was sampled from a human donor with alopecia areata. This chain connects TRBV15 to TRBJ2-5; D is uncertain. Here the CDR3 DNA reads TGTGCCACCAGAGGGCATGGACAAGAGACCCAGTACTTC. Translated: CATRGHGQETQYF.